Described below is a single T cell receptor beta chain sequence and its context. Its antigen is unknown. Produced via immunoSEQ multiplex PCR; TCRdb's table is partial and in-frame only. Found here are about 66,000 clones, about four fifths of them singletons; the top ten hold roughly 6.3%. This sample stems from a study of OX40 agonist ivuxolimab in advanced cancers. Turning to the study itself: Mean age approximately 59 years, range about 20 to 90; around 80% male. Points from the study as a whole: Antigen targets of the expanded peripheral T cells went undetermined.

Germline CDR1 and CDR2: SNHLY and FYNNEI. The V segment lost 4 bases and the J segment 9 bases; nucleotides outside the gene matches: 13. The CDR3 loop spans 16 amino acids. This chain uses TRBV2 with TRBJ2-3; 10 bases fit TRBD1. The sequence was obtained from an adult with an advanced solid tumor such as melanoma, head and neck, liver or kidney cancer. The sample consisted of CD4+ or CD8+ T cells sorted from blood, taken in a trial of the OX40 agonist ivuxolimab. The CDR3 DNA reads as TGTGCCAGCAGTGGCGCCGGGACAGGGGCTTTGGGGACGCAGTATTTT. Protein sequence: CASSGAGTGALGTQYF.